The rows below give T cell receptor beta chains drawn from one sample of a study of human CD8 memory T cell subsets. Using the 5' RACE reads, TCRdb records one entry per CDR3 protein without DNA. Recorded for this sample: approximately 9,000 distinct CDR3 sequences. Material: CD8+ T cells from PBMCs. These receptors originate from a human donor in good health. The CDR3 runs from the conserved cysteine through the conserved F or W. Part of the rows lack a size; the others show once, few, many or a class for expanded clones.

v_gene: TRBV4-3; abundance: -; j_gene: TRBJ2-1; CDR3aa: CASSQAAAGRNEQFF
v_gene: TRBV7-9; abundance: -; j_gene: TRBJ2-7; CDR3aa: CASSPILTGDLYEQYF
v_gene: TRBV6-1; abundance: -; j_gene: TRBJ2-1; CDR3aa: CASREPSSYNEQFF
v_gene: TRBV15; abundance: -; j_gene: TRBJ2-7; CDR3aa: CATSRDQGPSYEQYF
v_gene: TRBV5-1; abundance: medium-sized; j_gene: TRBJ2-1; CDR3aa: CASSPEGLAGIYNEQFF
v_gene: TRBV19; abundance: -; j_gene: TRBJ2-7; CDR3aa: CASSIGAFYEQYF
v_gene: TRBV24-1; abundance: -; j_gene: TRBJ2-3; CDR3aa: CATSVGTSGHADTQYF
v_gene: TRBV7-6; abundance: -; j_gene: TRBJ2-2; CDR3aa: CASSPPAGGPERELFF
v_gene: TRBV4-1; abundance: -; j_gene: TRBJ1-1; CDR3aa: CASSQTQVNTEAFF
v_gene: TRBV5-1; abundance: -; j_gene: TRBJ2-5; CDR3aa: CASSLPTYSGGEETQYF
v_gene: TRBV7-2; abundance: -; j_gene: TRBJ2-1; CDR3aa: CASSWNSGYNEQFF
v_gene: TRBV7-2; abundance: medium-sized; j_gene: TRBJ2-3; CDR3aa: CASSPGVGGFEQYF
v_gene: TRBV14; abundance: -; j_gene: TRBJ2-7; CDR3aa: CASSQGLAGVYEQYF
v_gene: TRBV10-3; abundance: -; j_gene: TRBJ1-1; CDR3aa: CAISETGQGNTEAFF
v_gene: TRBV29-1; abundance: medium-sized; j_gene: TRBJ2-5; CDR3aa: CSVSGTGDPYQETQYF
v_gene: TRBV10-3; abundance: -; j_gene: TRBJ2-1; CDR3aa: CAISERTGLWNEQFF
v_gene: TRBV9; abundance: -; j_gene: TRBJ1-1; CDR3aa: CASSGRQVGAATEAFF
v_gene: TRBV29-1; abundance: -; j_gene: TRBJ1-4; CDR3aa: CSVRTGPNEKLFF
v_gene: TRBV6-2/TRBV6-3; abundance: -; j_gene: TRBJ1-5; CDR3aa: CASSLGTVSNQPQHF
v_gene: TRBV6-5; abundance: -; j_gene: TRBJ2-5; CDR3aa: CASSERTGGETQYF
v_gene: TRBV7-3; abundance: medium-sized; j_gene: TRBJ2-1; CDR3aa: CASSSRLAAYNEQFF
v_gene: TRBV28; abundance: -; j_gene: TRBJ2-3; CDR3aa: CASSLSPRDTQYF